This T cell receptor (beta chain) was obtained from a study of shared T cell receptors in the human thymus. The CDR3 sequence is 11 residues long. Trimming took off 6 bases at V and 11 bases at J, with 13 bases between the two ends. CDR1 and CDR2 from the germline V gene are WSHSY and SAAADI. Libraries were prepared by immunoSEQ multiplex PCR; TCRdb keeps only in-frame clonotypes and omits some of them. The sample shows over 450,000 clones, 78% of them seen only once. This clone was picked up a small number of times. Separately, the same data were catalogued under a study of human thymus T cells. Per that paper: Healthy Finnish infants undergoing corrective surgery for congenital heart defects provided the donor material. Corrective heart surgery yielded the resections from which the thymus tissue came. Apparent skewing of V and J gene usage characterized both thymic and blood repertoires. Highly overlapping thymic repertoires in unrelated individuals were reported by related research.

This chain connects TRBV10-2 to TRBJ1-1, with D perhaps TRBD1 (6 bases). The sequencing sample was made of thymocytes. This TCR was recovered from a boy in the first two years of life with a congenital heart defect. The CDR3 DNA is TGCGCCAGCAGGTTGACAGGTCCGGCTTTCTTT. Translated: CASRLTGPAFF.